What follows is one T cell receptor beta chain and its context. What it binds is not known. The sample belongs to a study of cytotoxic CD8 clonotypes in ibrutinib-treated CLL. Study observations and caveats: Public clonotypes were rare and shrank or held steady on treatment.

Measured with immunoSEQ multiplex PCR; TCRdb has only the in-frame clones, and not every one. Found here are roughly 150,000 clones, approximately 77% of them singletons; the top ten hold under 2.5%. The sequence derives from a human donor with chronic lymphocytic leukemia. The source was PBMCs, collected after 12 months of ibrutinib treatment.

In DNA, the CDR3 is TGTGCCAGTAGACAGGACTCTCGGGGCTACACCTTC. Translated, it gives CASRQDSRGYTF. This chain uses TRBV6-5 with TRBJ1-2; tentatively, D is TRBD1 (6 bases). CDR1 MNHEY and CDR2 SVGAGI come from the germline V gene. CDR3 size: 12 residues. V dropped 9 bases and J dropped 8 bases, with 16 bases sitting between them.